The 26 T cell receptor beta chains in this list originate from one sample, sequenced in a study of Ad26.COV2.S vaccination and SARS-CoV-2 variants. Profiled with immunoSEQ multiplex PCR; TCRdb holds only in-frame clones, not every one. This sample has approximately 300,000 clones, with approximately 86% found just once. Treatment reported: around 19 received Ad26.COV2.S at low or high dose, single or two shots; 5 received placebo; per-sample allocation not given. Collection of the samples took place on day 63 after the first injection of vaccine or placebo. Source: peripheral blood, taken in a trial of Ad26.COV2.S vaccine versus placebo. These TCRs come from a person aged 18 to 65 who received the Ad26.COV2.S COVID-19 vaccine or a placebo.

DNA of the CDR3: TGTGCCAGCAGTCAGGAACCTTCCGGGACAGCCAGGGGTGGCTACACCTTC. This translates into CASSQEPSGTARGGYTF. The chain uses TRBV6-6 and TRBJ1-2; TRBD1 matches 7 bases. In germline, CDR1 is MNHNY, CDR2 SVGAGI (reference sequence). The CDR3 extends over 17 amino acids. The trim removed 5 bases at V and 7 bases at J, leaving 19 bases unmatched.

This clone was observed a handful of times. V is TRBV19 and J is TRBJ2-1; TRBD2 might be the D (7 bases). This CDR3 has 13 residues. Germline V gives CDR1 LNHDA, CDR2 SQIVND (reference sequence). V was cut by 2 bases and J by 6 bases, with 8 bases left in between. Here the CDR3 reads CASSIRGANEQFF. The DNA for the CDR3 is TGTGCCAGTAGTATACGGGGGGCCAATGAGCAGTTCTTC.

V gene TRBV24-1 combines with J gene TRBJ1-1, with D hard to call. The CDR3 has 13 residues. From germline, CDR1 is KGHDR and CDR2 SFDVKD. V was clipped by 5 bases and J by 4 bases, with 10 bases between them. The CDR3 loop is CATSVPGGTEAFF. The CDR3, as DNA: TGTGCCACCAGTGTTCCCGGCGGCACTGAAGCTTTCTTT.

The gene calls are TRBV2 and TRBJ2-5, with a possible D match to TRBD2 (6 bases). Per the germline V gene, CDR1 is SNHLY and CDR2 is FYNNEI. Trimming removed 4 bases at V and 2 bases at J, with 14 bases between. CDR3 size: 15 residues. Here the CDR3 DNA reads TGTGCCAGCAGTGGTCTAGCGCTTCTACAAGAGACCCAGTACTTC. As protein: CASSGLALLQETQYF.

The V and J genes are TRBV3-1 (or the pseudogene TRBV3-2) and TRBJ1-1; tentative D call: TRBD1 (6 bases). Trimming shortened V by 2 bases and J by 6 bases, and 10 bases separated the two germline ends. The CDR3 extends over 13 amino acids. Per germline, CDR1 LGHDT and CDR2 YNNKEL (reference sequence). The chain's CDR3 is CASSQRTASEAFF. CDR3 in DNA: TGTGCCAGCAGCCAACGGACAGCCTCTGAAGCTTTCTTT.

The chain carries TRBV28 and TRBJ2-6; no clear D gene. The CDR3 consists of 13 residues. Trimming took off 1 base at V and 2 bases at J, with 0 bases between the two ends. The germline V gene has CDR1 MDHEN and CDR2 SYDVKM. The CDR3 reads CASSLSGANVLTF. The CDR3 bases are TGTGCCAGCAGTTTATCTGGGGCCAACGTCCTGACTTTC.

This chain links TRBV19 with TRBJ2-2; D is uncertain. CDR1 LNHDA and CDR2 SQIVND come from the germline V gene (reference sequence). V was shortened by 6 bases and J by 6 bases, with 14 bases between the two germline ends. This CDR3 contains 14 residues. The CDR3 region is CASSPLVGAGELFF. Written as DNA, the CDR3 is TGTGCCAGTAGCCCTTTAGTTGGTGCCGGGGAGCTGTTTTTT. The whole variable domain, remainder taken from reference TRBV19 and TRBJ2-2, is DGGITQSPKYLFRKEGQNVTLSCEQNLNHDAMYWYRQDPGQGLRLIYYSQIVNDFQKGDIAEGYSVSREKKESFPLTVTSAQKNPTAFYLCASSPLVGAGELFFGEGSRLTVL.

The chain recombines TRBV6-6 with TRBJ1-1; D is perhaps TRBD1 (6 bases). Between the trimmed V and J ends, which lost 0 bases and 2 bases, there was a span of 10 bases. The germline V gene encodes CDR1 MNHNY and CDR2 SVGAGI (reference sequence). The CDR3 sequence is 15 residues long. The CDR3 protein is CASSYSGTPNTEAFF. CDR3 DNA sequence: TGTGCCAGCAGTTACTCCGGGACACCCAACACTGAAGCTTTCTTT.

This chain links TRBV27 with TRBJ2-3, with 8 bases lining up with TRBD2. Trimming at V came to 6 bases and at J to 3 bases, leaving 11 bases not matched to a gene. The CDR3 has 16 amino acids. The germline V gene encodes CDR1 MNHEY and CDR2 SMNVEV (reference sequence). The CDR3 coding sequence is TGTGCCAGCAGCTCGGGACTCCGCGGGGGGACAGATACGCAGTATTTT. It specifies CASSSGLRGGTDTQYF.

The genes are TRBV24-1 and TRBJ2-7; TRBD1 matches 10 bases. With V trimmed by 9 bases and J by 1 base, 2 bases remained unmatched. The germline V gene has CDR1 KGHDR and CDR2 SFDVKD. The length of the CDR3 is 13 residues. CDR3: CATGGQGSYEQYF. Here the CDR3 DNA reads TGTGCCACCGGGGGACAGGGGTCCTACGAGCAGTACTTC.

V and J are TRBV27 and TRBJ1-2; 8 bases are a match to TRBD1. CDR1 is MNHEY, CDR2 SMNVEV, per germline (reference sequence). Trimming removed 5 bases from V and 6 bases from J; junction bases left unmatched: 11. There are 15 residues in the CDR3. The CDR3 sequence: CASSPTPTGGDGYTF. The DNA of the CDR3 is TGTGCCAGCAGTCCTACTCCCACAGGGGGGGATGGCTACACCTTC.

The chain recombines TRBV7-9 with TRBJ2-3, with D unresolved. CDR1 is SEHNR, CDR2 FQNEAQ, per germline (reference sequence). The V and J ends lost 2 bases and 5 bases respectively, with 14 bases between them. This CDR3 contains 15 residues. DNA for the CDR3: TGTGCCAGCAGCTTACTAACGGACGGTAGAGATACGCAGTATTTT. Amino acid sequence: CASSLLTDGRDTQYF.

CDR3 bases: TGCGCCAGCAGCCCCCGGGGGTTGGACTCACCCCTCCACTTT. It translates to CASSPRGLDSPLHF. This chain links TRBV5-1 with TRBJ1-6; perhaps TRBD1 as D (5 bases). Trimming removed 4 bases from V and 10 bases from J, with 15 bases in between. The CDR3 has 14 amino acids. Germline CDR1 SGHRS, CDR2 YFSETQ.

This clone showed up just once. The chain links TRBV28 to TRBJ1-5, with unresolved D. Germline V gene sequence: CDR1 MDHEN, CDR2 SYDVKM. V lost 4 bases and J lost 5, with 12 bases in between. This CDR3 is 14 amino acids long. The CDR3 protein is CASSSSGNYQPQHF. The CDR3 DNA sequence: TGTGCCAGCAGTTCCTCCGGGAATTATCAGCCCCAGCATTTT.

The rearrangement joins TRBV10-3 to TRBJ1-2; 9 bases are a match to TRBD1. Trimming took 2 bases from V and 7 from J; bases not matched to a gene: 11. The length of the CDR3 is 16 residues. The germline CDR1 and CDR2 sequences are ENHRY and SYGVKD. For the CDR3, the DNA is TGTGCCATCAGTGAGCTAAGGACAGGGGAAGTCGGTGGCTACACCTTC. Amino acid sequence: CAISELRTGEVGGYTF.

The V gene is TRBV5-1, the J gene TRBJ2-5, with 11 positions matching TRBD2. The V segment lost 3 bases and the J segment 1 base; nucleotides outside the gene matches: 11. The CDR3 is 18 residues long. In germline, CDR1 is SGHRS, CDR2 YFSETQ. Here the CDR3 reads CASSSGPPGTSGQETQYF. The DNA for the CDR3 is TGCGCCAGCAGCTCCGGCCCCCCGGGGACTAGCGGCCAAGAGACCCAGTACTTC.

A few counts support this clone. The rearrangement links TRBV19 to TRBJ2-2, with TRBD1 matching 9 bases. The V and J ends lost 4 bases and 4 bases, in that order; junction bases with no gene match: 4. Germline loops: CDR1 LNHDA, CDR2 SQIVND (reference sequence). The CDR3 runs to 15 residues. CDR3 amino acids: CASSTDRGATGELFF. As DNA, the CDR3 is TGTGCCAGTAGTACGGACAGGGGTGCCACCGGGGAGCTGTTTTTT.

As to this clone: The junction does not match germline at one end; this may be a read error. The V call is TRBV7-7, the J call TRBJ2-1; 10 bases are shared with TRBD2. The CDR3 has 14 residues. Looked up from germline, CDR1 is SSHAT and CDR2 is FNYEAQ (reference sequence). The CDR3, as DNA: TGTGCTAGCAGCCCCGGACTAGCGGCCAATGAGCAGTTCTTC. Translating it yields CASSPGLAANEQFF.

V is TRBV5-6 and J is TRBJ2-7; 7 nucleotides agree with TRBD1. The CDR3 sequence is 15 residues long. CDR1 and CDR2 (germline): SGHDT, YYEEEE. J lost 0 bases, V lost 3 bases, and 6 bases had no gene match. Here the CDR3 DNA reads TGTGCCAGCAGCTCCTTACAGGGGAGCTCCTACGAGCAGTACTTC. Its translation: CASSSLQGSSYEQYF. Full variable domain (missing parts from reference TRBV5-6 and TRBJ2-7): DAGVTQSPTHLIKTRGQQVTLRCSPKSGHDTVSWYQQALGQGPQFIFQYYEEEERQRGNFPDRFSGHQFPNYSSELNVNALLLGDSALYLCASSSLQGSSYEQYFGPGTRLTVT.

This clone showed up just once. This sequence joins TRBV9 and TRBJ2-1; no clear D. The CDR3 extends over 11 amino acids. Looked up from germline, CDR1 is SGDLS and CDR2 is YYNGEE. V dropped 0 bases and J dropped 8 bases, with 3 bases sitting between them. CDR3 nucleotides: TGTGCCAGCAGCGTAGATGATGAGCAGTTCTTC. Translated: CASSVDDEQFF.

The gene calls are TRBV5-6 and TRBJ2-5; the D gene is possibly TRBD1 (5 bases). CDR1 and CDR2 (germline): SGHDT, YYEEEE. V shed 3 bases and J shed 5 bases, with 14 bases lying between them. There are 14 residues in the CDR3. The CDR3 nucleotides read TGTGCCAGCAGCTCCCCAGGGCAGGATGAGACCCAGTACTTC. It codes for CASSSPGQDETQYF.

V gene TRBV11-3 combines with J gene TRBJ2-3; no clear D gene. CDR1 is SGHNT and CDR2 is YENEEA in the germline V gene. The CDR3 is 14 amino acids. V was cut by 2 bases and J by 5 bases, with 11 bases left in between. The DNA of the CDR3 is TGTGCCAGCAGCTTATCCCCAACTAAAGATACGCAGTATTTT. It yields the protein CASSLSPTKDTQYF.

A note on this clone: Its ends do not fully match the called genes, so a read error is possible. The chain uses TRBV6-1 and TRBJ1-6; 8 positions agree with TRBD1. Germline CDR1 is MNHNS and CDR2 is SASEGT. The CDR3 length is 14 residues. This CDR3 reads CASSEGQGGSPLHF. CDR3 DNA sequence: TGTGCCAGCAGCGAAGGACAGGGCGGTTCACCCCTCCACTTT.

As DNA, the CDR3 is TGTGCCACAGGGAGCGGGGGAGGGGCCGTGACCCAGTACTTC. Residues: CATGSGGGAVTQYF. The V and J genes are TRBV19 and TRBJ2-5, with 8 bases fitting TRBD2. After removal of 10 bases from V and 7 bases from J, the junction contained 14 bases not matched to a gene. The CDR3 is 14 amino acids. From germline, CDR1 is LNHDA and CDR2 SQIVND (reference sequence).

The CDR3 bases are TGCGCCAGCCGCCAAGCAGCCCCCTACGAGCAGTACTTC. It encodes CASRQAAPYEQYF. The chain uses TRBV5-1 and TRBJ2-7; D is uncertain. From germline, CDR1 is SGHRS and CDR2 YFSETQ. Trimming took 7 bases from V and 2 from J, leaving 13 bases between them. The CDR3 contains 13 residues.

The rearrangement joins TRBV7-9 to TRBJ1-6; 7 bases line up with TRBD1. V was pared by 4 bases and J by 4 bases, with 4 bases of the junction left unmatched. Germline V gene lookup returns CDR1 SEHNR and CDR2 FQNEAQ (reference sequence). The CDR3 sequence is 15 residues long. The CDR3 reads CASSSPGQYNSPLHF. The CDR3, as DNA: TGTGCCAGCAGCTCCCCGGGACAGTATAATTCACCCCTCCACTTT.